This TCR beta chain is drawn from a study of OX40 agonist ivuxolimab in advanced cancers. At the level of the study: Age averaged around 58 years (range roughly 23 to 79), and 70% to 85% were male.

Only in-frame clones appear in the TCRdb table, and some are missing; sequencing was by immunoSEQ multiplex PCR. This table has about 28,000 clones, 86% appearing once. There are 15 residues in the CDR3. J lost 3 bases, V lost 2 bases, and 7 bases had no gene match. Germline V gene lookup returns CDR1 MNHNS and CDR2 SASEGT. General study findings and limits: Clones of CD4+ and CD8+ blood T cells grew by week 6 at doses of 0.1 to 3.0 mg/kg.

Note on this clone: No antigen is known for it.

The sequencing used CD4+ or CD8+ T cells sorted from blood, collected in a trial of the OX40 agonist ivuxolimab. The TCR originated in an adult with an advanced solid tumor such as melanoma, head and neck, liver or kidney cancer. V and J are TRBV6-1 and TRBJ2-7, with 7 nucleotides matching TRBD2. In DNA form, the CDR3 reads TGTGCCAGCAGTGAACTTGCGGGAGTAAACTACGAGCAGTACTTC. Translation: CASSELAGVNYEQYF.